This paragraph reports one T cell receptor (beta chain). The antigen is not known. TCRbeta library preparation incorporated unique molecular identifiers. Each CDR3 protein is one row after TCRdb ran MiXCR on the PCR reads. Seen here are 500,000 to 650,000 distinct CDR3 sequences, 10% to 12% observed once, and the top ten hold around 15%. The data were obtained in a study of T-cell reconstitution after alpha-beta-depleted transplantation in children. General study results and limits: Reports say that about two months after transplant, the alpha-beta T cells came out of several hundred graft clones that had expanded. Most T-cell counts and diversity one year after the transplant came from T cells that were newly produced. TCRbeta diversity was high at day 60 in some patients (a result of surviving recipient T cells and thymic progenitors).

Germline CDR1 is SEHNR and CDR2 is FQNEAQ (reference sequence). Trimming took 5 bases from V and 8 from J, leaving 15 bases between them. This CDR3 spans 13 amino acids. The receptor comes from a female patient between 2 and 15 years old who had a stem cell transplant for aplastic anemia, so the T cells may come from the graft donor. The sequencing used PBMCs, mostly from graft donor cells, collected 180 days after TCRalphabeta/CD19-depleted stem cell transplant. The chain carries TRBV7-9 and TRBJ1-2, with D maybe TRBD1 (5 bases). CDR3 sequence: CASSPYDSRGYTF. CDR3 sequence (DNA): TGTGCCAGCAGCCCGTACGACAGCAGGGGCTACACCTTC.